One and the same sample provided the 29 T cell receptor beta chains below, sequenced in a study of Ad26.COV2.S vaccination and SARS-CoV-2 variants. This sample's treatment: roughly 20 received Ad26.COV2.S at low or high dose, single or two shots; about 5 received placebo; per-sample allocation not given. Sampling occurred on day 63 after the first vaccine or placebo injection. This table comes from immunoSEQ multiplex PCR, and its TCRdb copy is limited to in-frame clones, with some not included. This table holds about 420,000 clones, approximately 88% found once. The material was peripheral blood, obtained in a trial of Ad26.COV2.S vaccine versus placebo. These receptors came from a person aged 18 to 65 who received the Ad26.COV2.S COVID-19 vaccine or a placebo.

The V gene is TRBV16, the J gene TRBJ1-4; the match to TRBD1 covers 7 bases. Germline lookup yields CDR1 KGHSY and CDR2 FQNENV. The CDR3 runs 14 residues. Trimming at V came to 7 bases and at J to 6 bases, leaving 8 bases not matched to a gene. The CDR3 DNA follows: TGTGCCAGCACCCAGACAGGGCCGGATGAAAAACTGTTTTTT. This translates into CASTQTGPDEKLFF.

This clone appeared once. Other DNA variants within this sample encode the same CDR3. The V and J genes are TRBV19 and TRBJ2-5; D not resolved. CDR3 length equals 13 residues. V shed 4 bases and J shed 2 bases, with 8 bases lying between them. Looked up from germline, CDR1 is LNHDA and CDR2 is SQIVND (reference sequence). CDR3 residues: CASSTGSQETQYF. The CDR3 nucleotides read TGTGCCAGTAGTACGGGCAGTCAAGAGACCCAGTACTTC.

The rearrangement uses TRBV7-8 and TRBJ2-5; D perhaps matches TRBD2 (5 bases). The CDR3 sequence is 13 residues long. The germline V gene has CDR1 SGHVS and CDR2 FQNEAQ. The V end lost 5 bases, the J end lost 10 bases, and 17 bases lay between the germline ends. The CDR3 DNA reads TGTGCCAGCAGCCAAGTCCCCCGTGAGGGCCAGTACTTC. This encodes CASSQVPREGQYF.

The sample holds a few counts of this clone. The chain couples TRBV10-1 to TRBJ1-2; D is uncertain. V was shortened by 5 bases and J by 3 bases, with 13 bases between the two germline ends. Germline CDR1 WNHNN, CDR2 SYGVQD (reference sequence). The CDR3 spans 14 residues. The CDR3: CASSLGRRHYGYTF. The CDR3 region has the DNA TGCGCCAGCAGTCTCGGACGACGCCACTATGGCTACACCTTC.

The V gene is TRBV27, the J gene TRBJ2-5, with 15 bases aligning to TRBD2. Germline assignment: CDR1 MNHEY and CDR2 SMNVEV (reference sequence). V shed 6 bases, J shed 2 bases, and the junction held 10 bases outside the gene matches. The CDR3 consists of 18 residues. The CDR3 coding sequence is TGTGCCAGCAGGGGACTAGCGGGGGGACAGACTTTTCAAGAGACCCAGTACTTC. This gives the protein CASRGLAGGQTFQETQYF.

The J gene is TRBJ2-1, the V gene TRBV19; perhaps TRBD2 as D (6 bases). Deletions cut 9 bases from V and 9 bases from J, with 24 bases between. The CDR3 contains 15 residues. Germline assignment: CDR1 LNHDA and CDR2 SQIVND (reference sequence). For the CDR3, the DNA is TGTGCCAGCATCCTCGGGACTTCCTCCGCGGGTGAGCAGTTCTTC. Amino acids: CASILGTSSAGEQFF.

The gene calls are TRBV3-1 (or the pseudogene TRBV3-2) and TRBJ2-6, with 12 bases lining up with TRBD1. The CDR3 is made up of 17 amino acids. The V gene end was trimmed by 4 bases and the J gene end by 2 bases; junction bases not matched to a gene: 3. Germline-derived CDR1 and CDR2 are LGHDT and YNNKEL (reference sequence). CDR3 bases: TGTGCCAGCAGCCGGGGACAGGGGGCGCCTGGGGCCAACGTCCTGACTTTC. This codes for CASSRGQGAPGANVLTF.

The chain links TRBV3-1 (or the pseudogene TRBV3-2) to TRBJ2-5; D is ambiguous. The germline CDR1 and CDR2 sequences are LGHDT and YNNKEL (reference sequence). The CDR3 length is 12 residues. With 0 bases removed from V and 9 bases from J, the gap between germline ends came to 8 bases. The DNA of the CDR3 is TGTGCCAGCAGCCAAGAGGTAAAAGCCCAGTACTTC. It codes for CASSQEVKAQYF.

V and J are TRBV29-1 and TRBJ2-3; D is perhaps TRBD2 (6 bases). This CDR3 contains 12 residues. The V gene lost 5 bases and the J gene lost 4 bases, with 10 bases spanning the gap. Germline V gene lookup returns CDR1 SQVTM and CDR2 ANQGSEA. CDR3 DNA sequence: TGCAGCGTTTCCTCGGGGGCAGATACGCAGTATTTT. Protein product: CSVSSGADTQYF.

The genes are TRBV30 and TRBJ1-2, with a weak D call TRBD1 (6 bases). Per the germline V gene, CDR1 is GTSNPN and CDR2 is SVGIG (reference sequence). This CDR3 spans 13 amino acids. The V end was cut by 1 base, the J end by 8 bases, with 14 bases between. The CDR3 coding sequence is TGTGCCTGGAGTGCCTCTCAGGGGTACGGCTACACCTTC. Amino acids: CAWSASQGYGYTF.

This clone was counted between two and nine times. This rearrangement joins TRBV27 to TRBJ1-5, with D possibly TRBD1 on 6 matching bases. This CDR3 region has 15 residues. V was clipped by 4 bases and J by 2 bases, with 12 bases between them. Germline loops: CDR1 MNHEY, CDR2 SMNVEV (reference sequence). Here the CDR3 DNA reads TGTGCCAGCAGTTACGGCAGGGGTGGCAATCAGCCCCAGCATTTT. Amino acid sequence: CASSYGRGGNQPQHF.

This sequence joins TRBV19 and TRBJ1-6, with D maybe TRBD1 (5 bases). Trimming removed 7 bases at V and 4 bases at J, with 11 bases between. In germline, CDR1 is LNHDA, CDR2 SQIVND (reference sequence). The CDR3 extends over 14 amino acids. The CDR3 DNA is TGTGCCAGTAACCTAGGGACGTATAATTCACCCCTCCACTTT. Translating it yields CASNLGTYNSPLHF.

CDR3 coding DNA: TGTGCCAGCAGCACCGGGACAGGGGTTTACGAGCAGTACTTC. It encodes CASSTGTGVYEQYF. This rearrangement joins TRBV6-2 or TRBV6-3 to TRBJ2-7; 10 bases fit TRBD1. Germline CDR1 MNHEY, CDR2 SVGEGT. After removal of 6 bases from V and 4 bases from J, the junction contained 6 bases not matched to a gene. CDR3 length: 14 amino acids.

Here the CDR3 DNA reads TGTGCCAGCAGTTCCCCCGTGGCGGGGGGGCTGGCAGATACGCAGTATTTT. It specifies CASSSPVAGGLADTQYF. The genes are TRBV6-2 or TRBV6-3 and TRBJ2-3; 9 positions agree with TRBD2. The CDR3 has 17 amino acids. CDR1 and CDR2 (germline): MNHEY, SVGEGT. J was trimmed by 4 bases and V by 4 bases; bases with no gene match: 12.

J is TRBJ2-3 and V is TRBV28, with 11 bases aligning to TRBD2. The CDR3 is 16 residues long. Germline CDR1 and CDR2: MDHEN and SYDVKM. Germline trimming cut 0 bases from V and 7 bases from J; bases unmatched to any gene: 6. CDR3 region: CASSLWASGGQNTQYF. CDR3 in DNA: TGTGCCAGCAGTTTATGGGCTAGCGGGGGGCAAAATACGCAGTATTTT.

The chain joins TRBV5-4 to TRBJ2-7; maybe TRBD1 (5 bases). Germline V gene sequence: CDR1 SGHNT, CDR2 YYREEE (reference sequence). This CDR3 is built from 15 residues. The V end was cut by 0 bases, the J end by 4 bases, with 14 bases between. Written as DNA, the CDR3 is TGTGCCAGCAGCTTGGCCCCGAGCAGGGTTTACGAGCAGTACTTC. Its protein is CASSLAPSRVYEQYF.

In DNA form, the CDR3 reads TGTGCCAGCAGCATGGAGGGACAGGAGCTGTTTTTT. It is translated as CASSMEGQELFF. The chain has TRBV5-5 and TRBJ2-2; the D gene could be TRBD1 or TRBD2 (6 bases each). Trimming left V 4 bases short and J 10 bases short, with 11 bases between. Germline V gene data show CDR1 as SGHKS and CDR2 as YYEKEE (reference sequence). CDR3 length: 12 amino acids.

This chain connects TRBV25-1 to TRBJ2-6; D gene uncertain. The CDR3 totals 16 residues. V lost 0 bases and J 3 bases, leaving 9 bases between the germline ends. Germline V gives CDR1 MGHDK, CDR2 SYGVNS. The CDR3 loop reads CASSEYGRSGANVLTF. The CDR3 DNA is TGTGCCAGCAGTGAATATGGGCGAAGTGGGGCCAACGTCCTGACTTTC.

The rearrangement joins TRBV6-2 or TRBV6-3 to TRBJ2-7; TRBD2 matches at 14 bases. The CDR3 is made up of 15 amino acids. Germline values: CDR1 MNHEY, CDR2 SVGEGT. The V segment lost 5 bases and the J segment 2 bases; nucleotides outside the gene matches: 2. CDR3 sequence reads: CASSRLAGGPYEQYF. The CDR3, as DNA: TGTGCCAGCAGTCGACTAGCGGGGGGGCCCTACGAGCAGTACTTC.

The CDR3 bases are TGTGCCAGCAGCTTCGGGCTGGGGACGGGCGAGCAGTACTTC. Protein product: CASSFGLGTGEQYF. V is TRBV5-5 and J is TRBJ2-7, with D perhaps given as TRBD1 or TRBD2 (5 bases each). V was cut by 2 bases and J by 6 bases, with 15 bases left in between. There are 14 residues in the CDR3. Germline assignment: CDR1 SGHKS and CDR2 YYEKEE (reference sequence).

The chain is built from TRBV7-9 and TRBJ2-2, with D possibly being TRBD1 or TRBD2 (6 bases each). The germline V gene encodes CDR1 SEHNR and CDR2 FQNEAQ (reference sequence). The CDR3 is 15 residues long. V lost 3 bases and J lost 4, with 12 bases in between. CDR3 nucleotides: TGTGCCAGCAGCTTCCTAGGGGGAGGCACCGGGGAGCTGTTTTTT. It translates to CASSFLGGGTGELFF.

This sequence joins TRBV30 and TRBJ1-5; 9 bases agree with TRBD1. Trimming at V came to 8 bases and at J to 4 bases, leaving 6 bases not matched to a gene. The CDR3 is 13 amino acids. CDR1 is GTSNPN and CDR2 is SVGIG in the germline V gene (reference sequence). CDR3 nucleotide sequence: TGTGCCAGTGGACAGGGGAGTAATCAGCCCCAGCATTTT. Residues: CASGQGSNQPQHF.

V usage is TRBV3-1 (or the pseudogene TRBV3-2) and J usage is TRBJ2-7, with 9 bases matching TRBD1. The CDR3 consists of 14 residues. Germline CDR1 LGHDT, CDR2 YNNKEL (reference sequence). The V and J ends lost 5 bases and 7 bases, in that order; junction bases with no gene match: 9. The CDR3 DNA follows: TGTGCCAGCAGCGCCCGACAGGGGGAGGGGGAGCAGTACTTC. Residues: CASSARQGEGEQYF.

The chain has TRBV2 and TRBJ2-1; D is ambiguous. Germline lookup yields CDR1 SNHLY and CDR2 FYNNEI. V lost 4 bases, J lost 10 bases, and 17 bases lay in between. This CDR3 region has 14 residues. The CDR3 spells CASSVLGPTGEQFF. The CDR3, as DNA: TGTGCCAGCAGTGTTCTCGGCCCCACCGGGGAGCAGTTCTTC.

The rearrangement joins TRBV30 to TRBJ2-7; 7 nucleotides line up with TRBD1. The germline gives CDR1 GTSNPN, CDR2 SVGIG (reference sequence). The J segment lost 1 base and the V segment lost 2 bases, leaving 11 bases of the junction unmatched. This CDR3 contains 16 residues. CDR3: CAWSSHTTGISYEQYF. The CDR3 DNA is TGTGCCTGGAGTTCCCACACGACAGGGATATCCTACGAGCAGTACTTC.

The V call is TRBV10-3, the J call TRBJ2-1; D is perhaps TRBD2 (6 bases). The germline V and J ends were trimmed by 8 bases and 0 bases, with 11 bases remaining between them. Germline V gene lookup returns CDR1 ENHRY and CDR2 SYGVKD. CDR3 length: 14 amino acids. The CDR3 bases are TGTGCCATCGGTAGGGGAGGCTCCTACAATGAGCAGTTCTTC. It codes for CAIGRGGSYNEQFF.

This chain joins TRBV5-4 and TRBJ1-1, with D unresolved. The CDR3 totals 14 residues. CDR1 and CDR2 (germline): SGHNT, YYREEE (reference sequence). The V gene lost 0 bases and the J gene lost 7 bases, with 13 bases spanning the gap. In DNA form, the CDR3 reads TGTGCCAGCAGCTTGGAAGGGTCAGGTGGTGAAGCTTTCTTT. Amino acid sequence: CASSLEGSGGEAFF.

The rearrangement links TRBV9 to TRBJ2-5, with D perhaps matching TRBD1 or TRBD2 (5 bases each). V lost 4 bases and J 1 base, leaving 8 bases between the germline ends. The CDR3 runs 13 residues. Germline loops: CDR1 SGDLS, CDR2 YYNGEE. CDR3 protein: CASSPGAQETQYF. CDR3 bases: TGTGCCAGCAGCCCCGGGGCCCAAGAGACCCAGTACTTC.

V gene TRBV6-2 or TRBV6-3 combines with J gene TRBJ1-4; D is unresolved. The CDR3 totals 13 residues. V shed 6 bases and J shed 3 bases, with 8 bases lying between them. Per the germline V gene, CDR1 is MNHEY and CDR2 is SVGEGT. The CDR3 loop is CASSRGANEKLFF. The CDR3, as DNA: TGTGCCAGCAGCAGAGGAGCTAATGAAAAACTGTTTTTT.